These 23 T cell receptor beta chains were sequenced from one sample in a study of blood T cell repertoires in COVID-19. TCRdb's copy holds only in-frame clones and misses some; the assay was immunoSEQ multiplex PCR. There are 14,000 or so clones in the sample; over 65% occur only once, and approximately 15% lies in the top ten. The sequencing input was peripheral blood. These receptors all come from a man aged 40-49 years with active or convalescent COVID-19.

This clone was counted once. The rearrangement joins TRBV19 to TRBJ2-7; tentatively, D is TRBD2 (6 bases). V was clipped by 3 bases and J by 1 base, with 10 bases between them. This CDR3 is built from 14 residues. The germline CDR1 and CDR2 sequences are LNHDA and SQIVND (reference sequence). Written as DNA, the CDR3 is TGTGCCAGTAGTATTGGAGGGATTTCCTACGAGCAGTACTTC. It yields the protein CASSIGGISYEQYF. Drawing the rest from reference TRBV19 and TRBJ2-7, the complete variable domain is DGGITQSPKYLFRKEGQNVTLSCEQNLNHDAMYWYRQDPGQGLRLIYYSQIVNDFQKGDIAEGYSVSREKKESFPLTVTSAQKNPTAFYLCASSIGGISYEQYFGPGTRLTVT.

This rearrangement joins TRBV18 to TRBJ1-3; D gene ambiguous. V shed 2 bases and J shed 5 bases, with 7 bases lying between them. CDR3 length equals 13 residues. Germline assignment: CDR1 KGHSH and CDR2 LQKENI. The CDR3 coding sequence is TGTGCCAGCTCACCAACGAGGAGAAACACCATATATTTT. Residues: CASSPTRRNTIYF.

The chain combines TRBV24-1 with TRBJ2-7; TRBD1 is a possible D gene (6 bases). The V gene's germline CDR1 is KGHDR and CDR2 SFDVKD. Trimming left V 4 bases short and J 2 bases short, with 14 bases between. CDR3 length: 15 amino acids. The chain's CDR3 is CATSDPGDKTYEQYF. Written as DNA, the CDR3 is TGTGCCACCAGTGACCCCGGGGACAAGACCTACGAGCAGTACTTC.

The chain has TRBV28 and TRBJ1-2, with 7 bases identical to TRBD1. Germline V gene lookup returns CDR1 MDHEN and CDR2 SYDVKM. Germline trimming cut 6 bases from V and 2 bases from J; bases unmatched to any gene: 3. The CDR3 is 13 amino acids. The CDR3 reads CASSMTGNYGYTF. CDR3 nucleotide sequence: TGTGCCAGCAGCATGACAGGGAACTATGGCTACACCTTC.

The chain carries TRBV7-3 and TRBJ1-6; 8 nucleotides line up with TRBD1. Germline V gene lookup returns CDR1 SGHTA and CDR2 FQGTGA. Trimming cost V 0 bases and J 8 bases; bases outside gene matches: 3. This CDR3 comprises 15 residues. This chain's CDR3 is CASSLTGQAHSPLHF. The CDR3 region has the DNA TGTGCCAGCAGCTTAACGGGACAGGCCCATTCACCCCTCCACTTT.

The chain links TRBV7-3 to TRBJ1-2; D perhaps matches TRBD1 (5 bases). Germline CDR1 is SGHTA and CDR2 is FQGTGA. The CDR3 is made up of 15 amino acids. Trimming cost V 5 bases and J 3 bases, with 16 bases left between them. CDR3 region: CASSPSGMTDYGYTF. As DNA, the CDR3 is TGTGCCAGCAGCCCCAGTGGCATGACAGACTATGGCTACACCTTC.

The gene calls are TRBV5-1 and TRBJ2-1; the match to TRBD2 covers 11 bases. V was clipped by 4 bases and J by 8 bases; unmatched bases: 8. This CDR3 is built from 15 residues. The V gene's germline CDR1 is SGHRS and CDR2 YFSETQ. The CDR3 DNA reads TGCGCCAGCAGCGACACTAGCGGGAGAGTAGATGAGCAGTTCTTC. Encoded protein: CASSDTSGRVDEQFF.

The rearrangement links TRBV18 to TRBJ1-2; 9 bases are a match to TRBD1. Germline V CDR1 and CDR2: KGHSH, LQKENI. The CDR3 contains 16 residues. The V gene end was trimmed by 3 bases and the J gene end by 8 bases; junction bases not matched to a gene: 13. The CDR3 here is CASSPTGGAASYGYTF. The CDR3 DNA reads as TGTGCCAGCTCACCCACAGGGGGCGCGGCCTCGTACGGCTACACCTTC.

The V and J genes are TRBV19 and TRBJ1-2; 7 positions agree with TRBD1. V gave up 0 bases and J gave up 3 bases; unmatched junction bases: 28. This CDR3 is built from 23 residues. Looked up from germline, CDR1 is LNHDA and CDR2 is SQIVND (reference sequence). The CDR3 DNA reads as TGTGCCAGTAGTATAGATATTGAGACAGGGCGTCAAATCCACCTACTTACCCACTATGGCTACACCTTC. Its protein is CASSIDIETGRQIHLLTHYGYTF. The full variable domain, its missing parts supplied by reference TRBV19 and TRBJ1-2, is DGGITQSPKYLFRKEGQNVTLSCEQNLNHDAMYWYRQDPGQGLRLIYYSQIVNDFQKGDIAEGYSVSREKKESFPLTVTSAQKNPTAFYLCASSIDIETGRQIHLLTHYGYTFGSGTRLTVV.

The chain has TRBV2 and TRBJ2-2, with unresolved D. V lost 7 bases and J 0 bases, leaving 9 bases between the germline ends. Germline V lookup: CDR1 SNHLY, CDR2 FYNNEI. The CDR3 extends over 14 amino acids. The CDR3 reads CASTARTNTGELFF. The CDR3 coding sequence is TGTGCCAGCACCGCCAGGACGAACACCGGGGAGCTGTTTTTT.

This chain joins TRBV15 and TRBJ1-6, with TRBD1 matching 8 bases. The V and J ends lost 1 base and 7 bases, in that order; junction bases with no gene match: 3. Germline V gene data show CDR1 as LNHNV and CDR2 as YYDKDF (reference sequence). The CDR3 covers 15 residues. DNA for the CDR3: TGTGCCACCAGCAGAGTGGGACAGGAGAATTCACCCCTCCACTTT. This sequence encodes CATSRVGQENSPLHF. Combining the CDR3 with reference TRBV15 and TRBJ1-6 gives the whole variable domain DAMVIQNPRYQVTQFGKPVTLSCSQTLNHNVMYWYQQKSSQAPKLLFHYYDKDFNNEADTPDNFQSRRPNTSFCFLDIRSPGLGDTAMYLCATSRVGQENSPLHFGNGTRLTVT.

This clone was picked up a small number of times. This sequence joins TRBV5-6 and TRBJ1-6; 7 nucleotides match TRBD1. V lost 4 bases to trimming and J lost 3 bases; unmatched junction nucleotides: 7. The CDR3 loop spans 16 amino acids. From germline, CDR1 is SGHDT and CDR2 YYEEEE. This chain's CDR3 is CASSEIGQDYNSPLHF. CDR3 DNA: TGTGCCAGCAGCGAGATTGGACAGGACTATAATTCACCCCTCCACTTT.

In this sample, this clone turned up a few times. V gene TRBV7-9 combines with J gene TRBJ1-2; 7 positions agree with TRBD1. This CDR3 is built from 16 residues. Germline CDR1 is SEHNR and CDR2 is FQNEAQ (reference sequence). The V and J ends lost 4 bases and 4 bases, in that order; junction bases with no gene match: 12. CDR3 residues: CASSSGGQGIGYGYTF. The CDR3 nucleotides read TGTGCCAGCAGCTCAGGGGGGCAGGGGATTGGCTATGGCTACACCTTC.

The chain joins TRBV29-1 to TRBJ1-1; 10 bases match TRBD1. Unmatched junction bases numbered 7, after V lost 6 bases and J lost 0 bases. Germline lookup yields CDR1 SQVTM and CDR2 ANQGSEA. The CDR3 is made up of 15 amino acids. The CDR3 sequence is CSVVRDRGLNTEAFF. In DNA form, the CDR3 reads TGCAGCGTCGTCCGGGACAGGGGACTGAACACTGAAGCTTTCTTT.

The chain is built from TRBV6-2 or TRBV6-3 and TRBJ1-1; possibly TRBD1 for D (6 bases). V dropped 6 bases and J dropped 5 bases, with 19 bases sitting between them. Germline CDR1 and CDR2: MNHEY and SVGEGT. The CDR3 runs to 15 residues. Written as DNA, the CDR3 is TGTGCCAGCAGCCGACAGGTCCTCCTCCAAACTGAAGCTTTCTTT. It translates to CASSRQVLLQTEAFF.

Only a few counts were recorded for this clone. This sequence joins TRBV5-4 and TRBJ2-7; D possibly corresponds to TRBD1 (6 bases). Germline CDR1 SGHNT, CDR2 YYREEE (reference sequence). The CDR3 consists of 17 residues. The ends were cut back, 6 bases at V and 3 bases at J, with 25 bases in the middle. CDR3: CASKSSITADRGYEQYF. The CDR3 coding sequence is TGTGCCAGCAAATCTTCTATCACCGCGGACAGAGGCTACGAGCAGTACTTC.

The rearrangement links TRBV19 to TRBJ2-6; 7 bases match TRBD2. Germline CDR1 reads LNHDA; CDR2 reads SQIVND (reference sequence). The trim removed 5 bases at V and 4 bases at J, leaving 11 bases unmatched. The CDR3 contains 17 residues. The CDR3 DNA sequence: TGTGCCAGTAGTCCCTCTTGGGGAGGGACCGGGGCCAACGTCCTGACTTTC. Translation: CASSPSWGGTGANVLTF.

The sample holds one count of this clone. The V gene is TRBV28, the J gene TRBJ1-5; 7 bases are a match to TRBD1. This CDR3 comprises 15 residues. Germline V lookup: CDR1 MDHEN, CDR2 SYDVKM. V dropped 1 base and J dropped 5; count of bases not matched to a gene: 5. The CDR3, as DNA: TGTGCCAGCAGTTTATCAGGGGGGCACGATCAGCCCCAGCATTTT. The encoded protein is CASSLSGGHDQPQHF.

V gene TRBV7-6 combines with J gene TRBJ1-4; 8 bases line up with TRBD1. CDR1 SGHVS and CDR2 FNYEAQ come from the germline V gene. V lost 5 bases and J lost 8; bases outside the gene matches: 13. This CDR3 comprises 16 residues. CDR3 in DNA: TGTGCCAGCAGCGGACGTCGGACAGGGAAGGGCGAAAAACTGTTTTTT. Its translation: CASSGRRTGKGEKLFF.

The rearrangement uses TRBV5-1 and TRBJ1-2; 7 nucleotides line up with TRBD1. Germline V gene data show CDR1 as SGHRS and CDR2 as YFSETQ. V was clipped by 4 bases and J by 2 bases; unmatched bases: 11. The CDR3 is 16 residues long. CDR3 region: CASSGGQLGSNYGYTF. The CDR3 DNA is TGCGCCAGCAGCGGGGGACAGCTCGGGTCAAACTATGGCTACACCTTC. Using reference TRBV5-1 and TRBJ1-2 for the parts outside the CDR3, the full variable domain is KAGVTQTPRYLIKTRGQQVTLSCSPISGHRSVSWYQQTPGQGLQFLFEYFSETQRNKGNFPGRFSGRQFSNSRSEMNVSTLELGDSALYLCASSGGQLGSNYGYTFGSGTRLTVV.

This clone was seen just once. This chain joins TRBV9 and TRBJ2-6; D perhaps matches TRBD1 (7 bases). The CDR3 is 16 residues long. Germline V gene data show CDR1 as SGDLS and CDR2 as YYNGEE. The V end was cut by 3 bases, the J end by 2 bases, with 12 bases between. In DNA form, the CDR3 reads TGTGCCAGCAGCGGCGGAGGGACAGCTGGGGCCAACGTCCTGACTTTC. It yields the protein CASSGGGTAGANVLTF.

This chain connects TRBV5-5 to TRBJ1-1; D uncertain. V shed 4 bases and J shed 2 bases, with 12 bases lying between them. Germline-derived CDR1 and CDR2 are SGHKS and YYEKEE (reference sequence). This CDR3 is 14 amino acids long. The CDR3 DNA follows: TGTGCCAGCAGCCTAAGCCTCTACAACACTGAAGCTTTCTTT. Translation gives CASSLSLYNTEAFF.

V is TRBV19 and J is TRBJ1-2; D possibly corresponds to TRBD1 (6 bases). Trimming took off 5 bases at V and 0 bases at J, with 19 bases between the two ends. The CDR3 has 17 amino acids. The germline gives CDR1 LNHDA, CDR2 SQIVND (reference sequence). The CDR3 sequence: CASSRPGAQSSNYGYTF. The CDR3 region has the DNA TGTGCCAGTAGTCGCCCAGGGGCCCAAAGCTCTAACTATGGCTACACCTTC.